Listed below are T cell receptor beta chains from one sample, sequenced in a study of STAT5B mutations in CD4+ large granular lymphocyte leukemia. Clones were read by immunoSEQ multiplex PCR, and TCRdb kept only the in-frame ones, dropping some. The data contain around 34,000 clones, approximately 85% of them seen just once; the ten biggest clones take up more than 0.9%. The sequenced sample was CD4+ T cells from blood buffy coats. These receptors all stem from a human donor in good health. The CDR3 runs from the conserved cysteine through the conserved F or W. D genes are given only for firm matches. Expanded clones get a size class; other rows say once, few or many, or leave the size out.

V gene: TRBV5-1; clone size: few; D gene: NA; J gene: TRBJ1-4; CDR3 protein: CASGWGGATNEKLFF; CDR3 DNA: TGCGCCAGCGGGTGGGGGGGCGCAACTAATGAAAAACTGTTTTTT
V gene: TRBV9; clone size: NA; D gene: NA; J gene: TRBJ2-2; CDR3 protein: CASSARDTYTGELFF; CDR3 DNA: TGTGCCAGCAGCGCCCGGGACACTTACACCGGGGAGCTGTTTTTT
V gene: TRBV19; clone size: NA; D gene: TRBD2; J gene: TRBJ2-3; CDR3 protein: CASSPRTSGESDTQYF; CDR3 DNA: TGTGCCAGTAGTCCCCGGACTAGCGGGGAGTCAGATACGCAGTATTTT
V gene: TRBV9; clone size: NA; D gene: NA; J gene: TRBJ2-5; CDR3 protein: CASSVVAARGETQYF; CDR3 DNA: TGTGCCAGCAGCGTAGTAGCGGCTAGAGGAGAGACCCAGTACTTC
V gene: TRBV9; clone size: NA; D gene: TRBD1; J gene: TRBJ1-1; CDR3 protein: CASSPTRRGLGTEAFF; CDR3 DNA: TGTGCCAGCAGCCCCACCCGCAGGGGGCTCGGGACTGAAGCTTTCTTT
V gene: TRBV27; clone size: once; D gene: TRBD1; J gene: TRBJ2-1; CDR3 protein: CASSVDRDEQFF; CDR3 DNA: TGTGCCAGCAGTGTGGACAGGGATGAGCAGTTCTTC
V gene: TRBV11-2; clone size: NA; D gene: TRBD1; J gene: TRBJ2-7; CDR3 protein: CASRRQGDSYEQYF; CDR3 DNA: TGTGCCAGCAGACGACAGGGGGACTCCTACGAGCAGTACTTC
V gene: TRBV5-6; clone size: NA; D gene: NA; J gene: TRBJ2-7; CDR3 protein: CASSLFRDPFRSEQYF; CDR3 DNA: TGTGCCAGCAGCTTGTTTCGGGACCCCTTTCGCTCCGAGCAGTACTTC
V gene: TRBV5-1; clone size: NA; D gene: NA; J gene: TRBJ1-1; CDR3 protein: CASRALGRSTEAFF; CDR3 DNA: TGCGCCAGCAGGGCTCTTGGCCGGAGCACTGAAGCTTTCTTT
V gene: TRBV5-4; clone size: NA; D gene: TRBD1; J gene: TRBJ1-4; CDR3 protein: CASSFGQGAPATNEKLFF; CDR3 DNA: TGTGCCAGCAGCTTTGGACAGGGGGCCCCTGCAACTAATGAAAAACTGTTTTTT
V gene: TRBV6-6; clone size: NA; D gene: NA; J gene: TRBJ1-5; CDR3 protein: CASSSSGEQPQHF; CDR3 DNA: TGTGCCAGCAGTTCATCAGGGGAACAGCCCCAGCATTTT
V gene: TRBV9; clone size: NA; D gene: TRBD2; J gene: TRBJ2-7; CDR3 protein: CASSENGRSSYEQYF; CDR3 DNA: TGTGCCAGCAGCGAAAACGGGAGGAGCTCCTACGAGCAGTACTTC